These T cell receptor beta chains were read from a single sample in a study of blood T cell repertoires in COVID-19. This table comes from immunoSEQ multiplex PCR, and its TCRdb copy is limited to in-frame clones, with some not included. The table has some 220,000 clones, 75% to 90% seen once. Sequenced input: PBMCs or T cells enriched from blood (not recorded which). These receptors all stem from a woman aged 18-29 years in a cohort exposed to, infected with or recovered from COVID-19 (not recorded which). Each CDR3 is given with its conserved first and last residue. The D gene is left open where the match is weak. Only some rows state a clone size, as once, few, many or a class for expanded clones.

clone size: once; D gene: TRBD1; J gene: TRBJ1-2; V gene: TRBV28; CDR3 DNA: TGTGCCAGCAGTTTGTTACAGGGGGTGGCTGGCTACACCTTC; CDR3 protein: CASSLLQGVAGYTF
clone size: -; D gene: -; J gene: TRBJ1-4; V gene: TRBV24-1; CDR3 DNA: TGTGCCACCAGTGACCACCAGCGGGAAAAACTGTTTTTT; CDR3 protein: CATSDHQREKLFF
clone size: once; D gene: TRBD1; J gene: TRBJ1-2; V gene: TRBV27; CDR3 DNA: TGTGCCAGCAGCCTTCGACAGGGAGGATATGGCTACACCTTC; CDR3 protein: CASSLRQGGYGYTF
clone size: -; D gene: TRBD1; J gene: TRBJ1-1; V gene: TRBV19; CDR3 DNA: TGTGCCAGTAGTACCCTCGACAGGGGGGCCACTGAAGCTTTCTTT; CDR3 protein: CASSTLDRGATEAFF
clone size: -; D gene: -; J gene: TRBJ1-5; V gene: TRBV7-3; CDR3 DNA: TGTGCCAGCAGTCTCGACTCGAATCAGCCCCAGCATTTT; CDR3 protein: CASSLDSNQPQHF
clone size: -; D gene: TRBD1; J gene: TRBJ1-1; V gene: TRBV5-4; CDR3 DNA: TGTGCCAGCAGCTTTGGACAGGGGGCGAACACTGAAGCTTTCTTT; CDR3 protein: CASSFGQGANTEAFF
clone size: -; D gene: -; J gene: TRBJ1-4; V gene: TRBV7-9; CDR3 DNA: TGTGCCAGCAGCTTAGGACCGGGGGGACCAAATGAAAAACTGTTTTTT; CDR3 protein: CASSLGPGGPNEKLFF
clone size: -; D gene: -; J gene: TRBJ1-5; V gene: TRBV7-9; CDR3 DNA: TGTGCCAGCAGCTCCTCTAGCAATCAGCCCCAGCATTTT; CDR3 protein: CASSSSSNQPQHF
clone size: -; D gene: TRBD2; J gene: TRBJ2-2; V gene: TRBV3-1/TRBV3-2; CDR3 DNA: TGTGCCAGCAGCTCCTTCCCGGGGGGGAACACCGGGGAGCTGTTTTTT; CDR3 protein: CASSSFPGGNTGELFF
clone size: -; D gene: TRBD1; J gene: TRBJ1-1; V gene: TRBV19; CDR3 DNA: TGTGCCAGTAGTACACCTTCGACAGGGAGCAACACTGAAGCTTTCTTT; CDR3 protein: CASSTPSTGSNTEAFF
clone size: -; D gene: TRBD2; J gene: TRBJ2-3; V gene: TRBV7-6; CDR3 DNA: TGTGCCAGCAGCTCTCTAGCGGGAGAAGCAGATACGCAGTATTTT; CDR3 protein: CASSSLAGEADTQYF
clone size: -; D gene: TRBD1; J gene: TRBJ1-2; V gene: TRBV5-1; CDR3 DNA: TGCGCCAGCAGGCGCACAGGGGGGACGGATGGCTACACCTTC; CDR3 protein: CASRRTGGTDGYTF
clone size: -; D gene: TRBD1; J gene: TRBJ2-3; V gene: TRBV6-5; CDR3 DNA: TGTGCCGGCACCACGGGACAGACTCCAGATACGCAGTATTTT; CDR3 protein: CAGTTGQTPDTQYF
clone size: -; D gene: -; J gene: TRBJ2-3; V gene: TRBV5-1; CDR3 DNA: TGCGCCAGCTCACAGAGCACAGATACGCAGTATTTT; CDR3 protein: CASSQSTDTQYF
clone size: -; D gene: TRBD1; J gene: TRBJ1-1; V gene: TRBV2; CDR3 DNA: TGTGCCAGCGGGACAGGGCGGTCTGAAGCTTTCTTT; CDR3 protein: CASGTGRSEAFF
clone size: -; D gene: TRBD1; J gene: TRBJ1-6; V gene: TRBV19; CDR3 DNA: TGTGCCAGTCATTCCGGGACAGAGGGCGGTTCACCCCTCCACTTT; CDR3 protein: CASHSGTEGGSPLHF
clone size: -; D gene: TRBD1; J gene: TRBJ1-2; V gene: TRBV20-1; CDR3 DNA: TGCAGTGCTAGTGATGCAGGGGGCGCCAACTATGGCTACACCTTC; CDR3 protein: CSASDAGGANYGYTF
clone size: -; D gene: TRBD2; J gene: TRBJ2-2; V gene: TRBV19; CDR3 DNA: TGTGCCAGTAGTCGAGTAGCGGGAGATACCGGGGAGCTGTTTTTT; CDR3 protein: CASSRVAGDTGELFF
clone size: few; D gene: -; J gene: TRBJ1-1; V gene: TRBV9; CDR3 DNA: TGTGCCAGCAGCGTAGTCCCCACAGCGGTGAACACTGAAGCTTTCTTT; CDR3 protein: CASSVVPTAVNTEAFF
clone size: -; D gene: TRBD2; J gene: TRBJ2-1; V gene: TRBV2; CDR3 DNA: TGTGCCAGCAACCTAGCGGGGTACAATGAGCAGTTCTTC; CDR3 protein: CASNLAGYNEQFF
clone size: -; D gene: -; J gene: TRBJ2-6; V gene: TRBV6-1; CDR3 DNA: TGTGCCAGCAGTGCCGGACTGGCCTCTGGGGCCAACGTCCTGACTTTC; CDR3 protein: CASSAGLASGANVLTF
clone size: -; D gene: TRBD1; J gene: TRBJ2-7; V gene: TRBV7-9; CDR3 DNA: TGTGCCAGCAGCTTTGTGACAGGGGCGCTCGGCTACGAGCAGTACTTC; CDR3 protein: CASSFVTGALGYEQYF